This T cell receptor beta chain was found in a study of T-cell memory formation after mild COVID-19. Findings and limits, study-wide: While clones contracting from day 15 to 85 were balanced between CD4 and CD8, later expanders leaned CD4+. Clones from the second wave (peaking day 37) had unconfirmed SARS-CoV-2 specificity. The appearance of some responding clones in pre-infection memory suggested that cross-reactive memory joined.

Per the germline V gene, CDR1 is DFQATT and CDR2 is SNEGSKA (reference sequence). The V end was cut by 5 bases, the J end by 5 bases, with 9 bases between. The CDR3 covers 11 residues. Via MiXCR, TCRdb re-called the 5' RACE reads, giving one row per CDR3 protein. The table includes under 300,000 distinct CDR3 sequences, approximately 8% detected once. This clonotype was counted a few times. Its target is not known. The TCR originated in a man between 18 and 29 years old who had mild COVID-19 (a few samples of this study predate the infection). Cell type and time point are not known. The material sequenced was PBMCs or a T cell subset sorted from them (not recorded which). The J gene is TRBJ1-1, the V gene TRBV20-1; the D gene is possibly TRBD1 (5 bases). CDR3 amino acids: CSARGGTEAFF. The CDR3 bases are TGCAGTGCTCGGGGGGGGACTGAAGCTTTCTTT.